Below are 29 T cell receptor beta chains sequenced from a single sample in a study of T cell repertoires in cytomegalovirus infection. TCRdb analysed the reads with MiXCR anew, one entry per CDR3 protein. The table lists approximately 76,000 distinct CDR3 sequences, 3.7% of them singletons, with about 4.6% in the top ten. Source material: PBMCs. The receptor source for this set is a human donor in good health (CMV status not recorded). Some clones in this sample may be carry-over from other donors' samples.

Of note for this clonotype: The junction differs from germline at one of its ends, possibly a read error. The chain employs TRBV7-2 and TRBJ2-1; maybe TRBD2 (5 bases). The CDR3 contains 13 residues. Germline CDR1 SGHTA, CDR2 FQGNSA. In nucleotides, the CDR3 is TGTGCCAGCAGCCCATGGAGGACCGGTAAGCTGGTCTTC. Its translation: CASSPWRTGKLVF.

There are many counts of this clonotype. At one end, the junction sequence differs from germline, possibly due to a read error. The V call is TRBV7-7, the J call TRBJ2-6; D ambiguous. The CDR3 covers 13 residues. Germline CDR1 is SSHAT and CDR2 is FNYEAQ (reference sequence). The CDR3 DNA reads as TGTGCTAGCAGCTACTCTGGGGCCAACGTCCTGACTTTC. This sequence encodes CASSYSGANVLTF.

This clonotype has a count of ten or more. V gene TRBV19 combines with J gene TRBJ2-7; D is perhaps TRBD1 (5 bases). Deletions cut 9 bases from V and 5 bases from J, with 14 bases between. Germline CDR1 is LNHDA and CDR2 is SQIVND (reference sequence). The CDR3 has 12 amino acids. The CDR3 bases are TGTGCCAGCTCCCCATCAGGGCACGAGCAGTACTTC. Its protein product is CASSPSGHEQYF.

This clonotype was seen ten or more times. CDR3 region: CASRPGTALEKLFF. The DNA of the CDR3 is TGTGCCAGCAGACCCGGGACAGCCCTTGAAAAACTGTTTTTT. V is TRBV12-3 or TRBV12-4 and J is TRBJ1-4; 7 bases are shared with TRBD1. Trimming at V came to 6 bases and at J to 7 bases, leaving 8 bases not matched to a gene. CDR3 size: 14 residues.

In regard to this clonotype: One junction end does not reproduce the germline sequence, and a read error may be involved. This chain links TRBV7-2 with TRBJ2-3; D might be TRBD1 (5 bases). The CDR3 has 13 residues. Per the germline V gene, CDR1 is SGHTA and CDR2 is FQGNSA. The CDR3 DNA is TGTGCCAGCAGCTTAGATCAGGGATATACGCAGTACTTT. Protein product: CASSLDQGYTQYF.

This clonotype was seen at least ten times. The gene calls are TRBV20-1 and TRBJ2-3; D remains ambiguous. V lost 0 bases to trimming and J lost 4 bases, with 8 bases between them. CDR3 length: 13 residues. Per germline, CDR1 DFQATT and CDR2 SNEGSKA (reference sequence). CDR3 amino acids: CSARDSLPDTQYF. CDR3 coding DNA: TGCAGTGCTAGAGATAGTTTGCCAGATACGCAGTATTTT.

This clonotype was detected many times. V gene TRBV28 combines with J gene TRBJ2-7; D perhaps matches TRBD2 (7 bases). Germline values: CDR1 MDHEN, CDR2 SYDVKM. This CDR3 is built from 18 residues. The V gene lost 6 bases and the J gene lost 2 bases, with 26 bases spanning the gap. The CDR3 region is CASSLTIGGAHVPYEQYF. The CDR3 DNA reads TGTGCCAGCAGCCTAACCATAGGGGGGGCCCACGTCCCCTACGAGCAGTACTTC.

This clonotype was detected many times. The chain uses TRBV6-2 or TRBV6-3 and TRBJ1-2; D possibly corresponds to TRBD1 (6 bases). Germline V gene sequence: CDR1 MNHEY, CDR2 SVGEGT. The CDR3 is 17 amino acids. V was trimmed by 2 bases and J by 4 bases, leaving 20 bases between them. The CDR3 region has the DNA TGTGCCAGCAGTTACCCGGACAGACCGATGATGACCTATGGCTACACCTTC. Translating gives CASSYPDRPMMTYGYTF.

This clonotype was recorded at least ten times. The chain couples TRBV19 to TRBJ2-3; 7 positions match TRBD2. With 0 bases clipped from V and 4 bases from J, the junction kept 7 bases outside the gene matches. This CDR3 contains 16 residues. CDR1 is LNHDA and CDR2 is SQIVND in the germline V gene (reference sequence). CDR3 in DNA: TGTGCCAGTAGTATAGATCAGGGAGGGGAGTCAGATACGCAGTATTTT. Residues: CASSIDQGGESDTQYF.

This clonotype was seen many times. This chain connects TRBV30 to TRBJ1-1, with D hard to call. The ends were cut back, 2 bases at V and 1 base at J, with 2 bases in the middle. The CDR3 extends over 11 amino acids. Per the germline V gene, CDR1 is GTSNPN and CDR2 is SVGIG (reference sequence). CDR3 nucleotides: TGTGCCTGGAGTAGGAACACTGAAGCTTTCTTT. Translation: CAWSRNTEAFF.

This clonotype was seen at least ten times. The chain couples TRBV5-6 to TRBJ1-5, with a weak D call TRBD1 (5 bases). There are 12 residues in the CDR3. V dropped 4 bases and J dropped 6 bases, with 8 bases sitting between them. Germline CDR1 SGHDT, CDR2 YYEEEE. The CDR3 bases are TGTGCCAGCAGCCAGGGACCTCAGCCCCAGCATTTT. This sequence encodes CASSQGPQPQHF.

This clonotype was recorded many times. The chain's CDR3 is CASSLGAGLSVSGNTIYF. CDR3 nucleotides: TGTGCCAGCAGCTTAGGGGCAGGGTTGAGTGTGTCTGGAAACACCATATATTTT. The chain couples TRBV7-2 to TRBJ1-3; tentatively, D is TRBD1 (5 bases). Germline CDR1 and CDR2: SGHTA and FQGNSA. The CDR3 spans 18 residues. V gave up 1 base and J gave up 1 base, with 17 bases separating them.

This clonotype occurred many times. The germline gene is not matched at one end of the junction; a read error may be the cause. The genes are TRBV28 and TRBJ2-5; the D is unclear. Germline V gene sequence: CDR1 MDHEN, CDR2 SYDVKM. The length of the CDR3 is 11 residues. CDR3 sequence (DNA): TGTGCCAACAGTCCCCGGGAGACCCAGTACTTC. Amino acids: CANSPRETQYF. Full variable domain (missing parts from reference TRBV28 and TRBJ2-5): DVKVTQSSRYLVKRTGEKVFLECVQDMDHENMFWYRQDPGLGLRLIYFSYDVKMKEKGDIPEGYSVSREKKERFSLILESASTNQTSMYLCANSPRETQYFGPGTRLLVL.

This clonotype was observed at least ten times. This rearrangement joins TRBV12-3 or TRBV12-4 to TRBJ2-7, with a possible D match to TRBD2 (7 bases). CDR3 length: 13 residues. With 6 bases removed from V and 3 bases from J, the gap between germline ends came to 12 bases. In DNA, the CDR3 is TGTGCCAGCAGGCGGGGGCCCCTCTACGAGCAGTACTTC. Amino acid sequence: CASRRGPLYEQYF.

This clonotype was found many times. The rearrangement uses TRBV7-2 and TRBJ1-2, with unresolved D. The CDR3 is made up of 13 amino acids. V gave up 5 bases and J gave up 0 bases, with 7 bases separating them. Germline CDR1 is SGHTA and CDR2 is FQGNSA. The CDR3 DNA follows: TGTGCCAGCAGCGAAAGTCCTAACTATGGCTACACCTTC. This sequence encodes CASSESPNYGYTF.

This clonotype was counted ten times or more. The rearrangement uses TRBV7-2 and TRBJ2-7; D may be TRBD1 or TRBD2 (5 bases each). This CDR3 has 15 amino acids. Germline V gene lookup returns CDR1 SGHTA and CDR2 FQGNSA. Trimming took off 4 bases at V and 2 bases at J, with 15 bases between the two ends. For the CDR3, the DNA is TGTGCCAGCAGCTCACGGGGACGGAACCCCTACGAGCAGTACTTC. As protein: CASSSRGRNPYEQYF.

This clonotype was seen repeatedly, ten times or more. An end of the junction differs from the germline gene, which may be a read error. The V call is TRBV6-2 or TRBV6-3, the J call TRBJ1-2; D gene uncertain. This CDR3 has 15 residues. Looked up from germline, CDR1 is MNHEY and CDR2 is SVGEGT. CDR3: CASIYSPVVRYGYTF. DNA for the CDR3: TGTGCCAGCATTTACTCCCCGGTCGTTCGATATGGCTACACCTTC.

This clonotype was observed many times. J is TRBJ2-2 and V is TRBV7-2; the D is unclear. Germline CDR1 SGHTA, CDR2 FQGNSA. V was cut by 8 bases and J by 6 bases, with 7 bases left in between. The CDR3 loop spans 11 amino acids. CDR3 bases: TGTGCCAGCGCCTCCGCCGGGGAGCTGTTTTTT. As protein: CASASAGELFF.

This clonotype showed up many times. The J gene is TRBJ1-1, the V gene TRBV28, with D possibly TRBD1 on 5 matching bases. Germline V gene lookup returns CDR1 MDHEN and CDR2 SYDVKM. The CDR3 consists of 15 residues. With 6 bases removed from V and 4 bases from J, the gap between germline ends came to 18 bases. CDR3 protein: CASRATRRGFTEAFF. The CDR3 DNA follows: TGTGCCAGCAGAGCCACCCGGAGGGGTTTCACTGAAGCTTTCTTT.

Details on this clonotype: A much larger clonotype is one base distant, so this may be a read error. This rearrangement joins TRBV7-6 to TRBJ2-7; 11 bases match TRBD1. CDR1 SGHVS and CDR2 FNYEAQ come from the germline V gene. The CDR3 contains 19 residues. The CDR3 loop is CVSSTDRGLLTRVSYEQYF. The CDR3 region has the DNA TGTGTCAGCAGCACGGACAGGGGGCTATTAACCAGGGTTTCCTACGAGCAGTACTTC.

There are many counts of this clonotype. The CDR3 nucleotides are TGTGCCAGCAGCCCAGGGGAGAATTCACCCCTCCACTTT. Its translation is CASSPGENSPLHF. This chain uses TRBV6-1 with TRBJ1-6, with a tentative D call TRBD1 (6 bases). CDR3 size: 13 residues. From germline, CDR1 is MNHNS and CDR2 SASEGT. Deletions cut 6 bases from V and 7 bases from J, with 10 bases between.

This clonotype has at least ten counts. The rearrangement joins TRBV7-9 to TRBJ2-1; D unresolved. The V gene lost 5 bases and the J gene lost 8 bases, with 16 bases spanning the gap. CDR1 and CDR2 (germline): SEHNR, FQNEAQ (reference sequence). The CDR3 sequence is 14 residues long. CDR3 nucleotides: TGTGCCAGCAGCCCACCCCCCGCCGGCGATGAGCAGTTCTTC. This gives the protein CASSPPPAGDEQFF. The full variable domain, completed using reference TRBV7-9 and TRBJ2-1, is DTGVSQNPRHKITKRGQNVTFRCDPISEHNRLYWYRQTLGQGPEFLTYFQNEAQLEKSRLLSDRFSAERPKGSFSTLEIQRTEQGDSAMYLCASSPPPAGDEQFFGPGTRLTVL.

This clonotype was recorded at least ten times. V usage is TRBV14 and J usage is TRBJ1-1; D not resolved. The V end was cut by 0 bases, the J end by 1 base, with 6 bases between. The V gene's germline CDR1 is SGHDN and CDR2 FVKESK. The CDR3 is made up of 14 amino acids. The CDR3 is CASSQDGRNTEAFF. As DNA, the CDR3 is TGTGCCAGCAGCCAAGATGGAAGGAACACTGAAGCTTTCTTT.

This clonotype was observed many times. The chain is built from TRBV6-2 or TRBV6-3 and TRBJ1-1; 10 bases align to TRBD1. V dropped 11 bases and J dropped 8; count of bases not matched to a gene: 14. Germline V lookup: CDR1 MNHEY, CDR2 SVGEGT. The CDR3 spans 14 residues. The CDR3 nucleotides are TGTGCCGGTCCTGGGACAGGGGACTCCACGGAAGCTTTCTTT. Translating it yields CAGPGTGDSTEAFF.

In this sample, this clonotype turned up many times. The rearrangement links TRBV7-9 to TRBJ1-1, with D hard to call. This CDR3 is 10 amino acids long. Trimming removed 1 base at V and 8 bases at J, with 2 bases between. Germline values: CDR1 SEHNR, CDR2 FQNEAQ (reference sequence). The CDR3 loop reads CASSLVEAFF. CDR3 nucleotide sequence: TGTGCCAGCAGCTTAGTCGAAGCTTTCTTT.

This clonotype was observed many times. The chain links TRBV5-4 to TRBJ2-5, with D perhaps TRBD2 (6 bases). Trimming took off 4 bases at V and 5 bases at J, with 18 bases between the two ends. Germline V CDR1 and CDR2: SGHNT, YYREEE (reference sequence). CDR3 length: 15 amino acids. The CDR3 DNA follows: TGTGCCAGCAGCCTCCCGGCCGGGGGATACGAGACCCAGTACTTC. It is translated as CASSLPAGGYETQYF.

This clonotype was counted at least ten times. CDR3 amino acids: CASSPWTEGVSYTF. Written as DNA, the CDR3 is TGTGCCAGCAGCCCCTGGACAGAGGGAGTGAGCTACACCTTC. V usage is TRBV7-8 and J usage is TRBJ1-2, with D perhaps TRBD1 (6 bases). The CDR3 extends over 14 amino acids. The ends were cut back, 5 bases at V and 9 bases at J, with 19 bases in the middle. Germline V gives CDR1 SGHVS, CDR2 FQNEAQ.

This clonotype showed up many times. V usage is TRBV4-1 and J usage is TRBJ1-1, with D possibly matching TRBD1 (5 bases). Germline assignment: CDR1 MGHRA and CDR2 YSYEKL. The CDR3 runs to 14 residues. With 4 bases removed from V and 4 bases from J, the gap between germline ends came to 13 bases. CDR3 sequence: CASSLQGKGTEAFF. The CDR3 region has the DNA TGCGCCAGCAGCCTCCAGGGAAAGGGCACTGAAGCTTTCTTT.

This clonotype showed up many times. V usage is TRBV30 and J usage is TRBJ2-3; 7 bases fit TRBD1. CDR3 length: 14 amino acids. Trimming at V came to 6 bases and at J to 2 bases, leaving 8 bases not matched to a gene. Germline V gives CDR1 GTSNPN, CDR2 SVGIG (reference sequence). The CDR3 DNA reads TGTGCCTGTTCCGAGACAGGGCCCACAGATACGCAGTATTTT. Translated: CACSETGPTDTQYF.